One sample yielded the 20 T cell receptor beta chains listed below, sequenced in a study of T cells in Graves' hyperthyroidism and ophthalmopathy. Regions amplified from RNA transcripts were the TCR beta CDR3 regions. When the TCR CDR3 underwent first-round RT-PCR, the HTBI primer set was used. TCRdb recomputed calls from the multiplex PCR reads with MiXCR, one row per CDR3 protein. The sample contains roughly 500,000 distinct CDR3 sequences, around 22% of which appear only once. The sequencing input was blood. These receptors all come from a woman younger than 45 with Graves' ophthalmopathy.

This clonotype occurred many times. The gene calls are TRBV7-8 and TRBJ2-2, with D maybe TRBD2 (5 bases). Germline assignment: CDR1 SGHVS and CDR2 FQNEAQ. The CDR3 length is 16 residues. Trimming took 2 bases from V and 3 from J, leaving 13 bases between them. The CDR3 DNA reads as TGTGCCAGCAGCTTACTAGCTAGGGTTGACACCGGGGAGCTGTTTTTT. It is translated as CASSLLARVDTGELFF.

This clonotype was recorded many times. This chain uses TRBV6-5 with TRBJ1-1; D not certain. The V gene lost 2 bases and the J gene lost 5 bases, with 9 bases spanning the gap. CDR3 length: 13 residues. Germline V CDR1 and CDR2: MNHEY, SVGAGI. The CDR3 protein is CASSYQEFTEAFF. Written as DNA, the CDR3 is TGTGCCAGCAGTTACCAGGAGTTTACTGAAGCTTTCTTT.

There are a few counts of this clonotype. The chain carries TRBV3-1 and TRBJ2-2, with TRBD1 matching over 7 bases. The CDR3 consists of 16 residues. The germline V gene encodes CDR1 LGHDT and CDR2 YNNKEL (reference sequence). V shed 6 bases and J 6 bases; nucleotides not matched to a gene: 13. The DNA of the CDR3 is TGTGCCAGCAGGGGGAACAGGGGACCTTCGGCCGGGGAGCTGTTTTTT. As protein: CASRGNRGPSAGELFF.

This clonotype was detected only a few times. The V gene is TRBV12-3 or TRBV12-4, the J gene TRBJ2-5; 8 positions agree with TRBD1. V was clipped by 6 bases and J by 5 bases; unmatched bases: 14. The CDR3 covers 16 residues. The CDR3 here is CASSPSGTGAWETQYF. The DNA of the CDR3 is TGTGCCAGCAGCCCTTCCGGGACAGGCGCTTGGGAGACCCAGTACTTC.

This clonotype was counted many times. This sequence joins TRBV5-1 and TRBJ1-1; no clear D. The CDR3 loop spans 11 amino acids. V lost 5 bases to trimming and J lost 9 bases, with 11 bases between them. The V gene's germline CDR1 is SGHRS and CDR2 YFSETQ. The CDR3 reads CASRATDQAFF. The CDR3 coding sequence is TGCGCCAGCAGGGCAACTGACCAAGCTTTCTTT.

This clonotype was counted ten times or more. The V gene is TRBV6-5, the J gene TRBJ1-5; D unresolved. Germline CDR1 and CDR2: MNHEY and SVGAGI. This CDR3 spans 14 amino acids. V shed 5 bases and J shed 0 bases, with 8 bases lying between them. The CDR3 nucleotides are TGTGCCAGCAGTCGAGCCTATAGCAATCAGCCCCAGCATTTT. It yields the protein CASSRAYSNQPQHF.

In its sample, this clonotype was seen many times. This sequence joins TRBV7-8 and TRBJ1-2; a weak D match, TRBD1 (6 bases). Between the trimmed V and J ends, which lost 3 bases and 4 bases, there was a span of 15 bases. The CDR3 length is 15 residues. The germline CDR1 and CDR2 sequences are SGHVS and FQNEAQ. CDR3 in amino acids: CASSFTLDSRYGYTF. CDR3 bases: TGTGCCAGCAGCTTTACCTTGGACAGTCGCTATGGCTACACCTTC. Drawing the rest from reference TRBV7-8 and TRBJ1-2, the complete variable domain is GAGVSQSPRYKVAKRGQDVALRCDPISGHVSLFWYQQALGQGPEFLTYFQNEAQLDKSGLPSDRFFAERPEGSVSTLKIQRTQQEDSAVYLCASSFTLDSRYGYTFGSGTRLTVV.

There are many counts of this clonotype. V and J are TRBV7-3 and TRBJ1-3; the D gene is possibly TRBD1 (5 bases). Trimming shortened V by 3 bases and J by 0 bases, and 9 bases separated the two germline ends. Germline values: CDR1 SGHTA, CDR2 FQGTGA. The CDR3 sequence is 15 residues long. The CDR3 spells CASSFSGGSGNTIYF. DNA for the CDR3: TGTGCCAGCAGCTTTTCCGGGGGCTCTGGAAACACCATATATTTT.

This clonotype was observed a handful of times. This sequence may be a read error, since a much larger clone differs from it by one base. As DNA, the CDR3 is TGTGCCGCCAGTGACCCCCGGGGGGAACGGACTGAAGCTTTCTTT. Encoded protein: CAASDPRGERTEAFF. This rearrangement joins TRBV24-1 to TRBJ1-1; D is possibly TRBD1 (5 bases). The CDR3 consists of 15 residues. Germline V CDR1 and CDR2: KGHDR, SFDVKD.

V usage is TRBV6-1 and J usage is TRBJ1-1; a weak D match, TRBD1 (5 bases). This CDR3 is 13 amino acids long. Trimming removed 6 bases at V and 6 bases at J, with 14 bases between. Germline V gene lookup returns CDR1 MNHNS and CDR2 SASEGT. The CDR3 nucleotides are TGTGCCAGCAGCAGCGGGGGAAAGTCTGAAGCTTTCTTT. Residues: CASSSGGKSEAFF.

This clonotype has ten or more counts. The J gene is TRBJ1-3, the V gene TRBV9; D unclear. CDR1 is SGDLS and CDR2 is YYNGEE in the germline V gene. Trimming stripped 2 bases from V and 0 bases from J, with 3 bases between. CDR3 length: 13 residues. The CDR3 protein is CASSVHSGNTIYF. DNA for the CDR3: TGTGCCAGCAGCGTCCACTCTGGAAACACCATATATTTT.

V usage is TRBV6-1 and J usage is TRBJ2-7, with TRBD1 matching over 9 bases. This CDR3 has 14 amino acids. Trimming removed 3 bases from V and 4 bases from J; junction bases left unmatched: 4. Germline assignment: CDR1 MNHNS and CDR2 SASEGT. In nucleotides, the CDR3 is TGTGCCAGCAGTGATAGGACAGGGGCGTACGAGCAGTACTTC. It yields the protein CASSDRTGAYEQYF.

This clonotype came up many times. The J gene is TRBJ1-5, the V gene TRBV7-8; TRBD1 aligns across 8 bases. This CDR3 comprises 14 residues. Germline V gene lookup returns CDR1 SGHVS and CDR2 FQNEAQ. V trimming: 5 bases; J trimming: 6 bases; junction bases outside the gene matches: 6. The CDR3 sequence: CASSAQGEGQPQHF. The DNA of the CDR3 is TGTGCCAGCAGCGCACAGGGGGAGGGTCAGCCCCAGCATTTT.

This clonotype was recorded a few times. DNA for the CDR3: TGTGCCAGCAGCCAAGATCGAACGGAATACGAGCAGTACTTC. The encoded protein is CASSQDRTEYEQYF. V and J are TRBV3-1 and TRBJ2-7, with no clear D. The ends were cut back, 0 bases at V and 4 bases at J, with 10 bases in the middle. Germline CDR1 and CDR2: LGHDT and YNNKEL (reference sequence). This CDR3 region has 14 residues.

This clonotype was detected ten times or more. The V gene is TRBV30, the J gene TRBJ1-5, with D hard to call. Trimming shortened V by 0 bases and J by 6 bases, and 9 bases separated the two germline ends. Germline loops: CDR1 GTSNPN, CDR2 SVGIG (reference sequence). CDR3 length: 13 residues. CDR3: CAWSVELAQPQHF. CDR3 DNA sequence: TGTGCCTGGAGTGTGGAGTTGGCTCAGCCCCAGCATTTT.

This chain links TRBV30 with TRBJ2-7; the match to TRBD1 covers 9 bases. Germline V gives CDR1 GTSNPN, CDR2 SVGIG (reference sequence). J gave up 8 bases and V 0 bases, and 8 bases lay outside the gene matches. The CDR3 has 14 residues. CDR3 DNA: TGTGCCTGGAGTGTACCCGGGACAGGGTCGAAGCAGTACTTC. It translates to CAWSVPGTGSKQYF.

This clonotype was counted at least ten times. The genes are TRBV11-2 and TRBJ1-5, with D unresolved. Trimming removed 1 base at V and 5 bases at J, with 15 bases between. The CDR3 covers 16 residues. Per germline, CDR1 SGHAT and CDR2 FQNNGV. CDR3 protein: CASSLGRAGVHQPQHF. DNA for the CDR3: TGTGCCAGCAGCTTAGGACGGGCGGGAGTTCATCAGCCCCAGCATTTT.

The table lists this clonotype with many counts. The V and J genes are TRBV20-1 and TRBJ1-1; 7 bases line up with TRBD1. The CDR3 has 14 amino acids. Germline CDR1 reads DFQATT; CDR2 reads SNEGSKA (reference sequence). Germline trimming cut 7 bases from V and 0 bases from J; bases unmatched to any gene: 8. The CDR3 reads CSVPSTGLNTEAFF. In DNA, the CDR3 is TGCAGTGTTCCGTCGACAGGGTTGAACACTGAAGCTTTCTTT.

This clonotype appeared a few times. Since a much larger clone is just one base distant, this may be a read error. The chain links TRBV6-2 or TRBV6-3 to TRBJ2-2; 10 nucleotides match TRBD1. CDR3 length equals 15 residues. In germline, CDR1 is MNHEY, CDR2 SVGEGT. The CDR3 sequence: CASSRRDRGAGELCF. In DNA, the CDR3 is TGTGCCAGCAGTCGCCGGGACAGGGGCGCCGGGGAGCTGTGTTTT.

This clonotype was counted at least ten times. The chain links TRBV7-2 to TRBJ2-5; perhaps TRBD2 as D (6 bases). V was clipped by 1 base and J by 5 bases, with 14 bases between them. Per the germline V gene, CDR1 is SGHTA and CDR2 is FQGNSA. CDR3 size: 15 residues. CDR3 nucleotide sequence: TGTGCCAGCAGCTTAGACCGGGGGTGGGGGGAGACCCAGTACTTC. This encodes CASSLDRGWGETQYF.